This entry describes one TCR beta chain. The target of this receptor is not known. Base qualities are not provided; no much larger clone lies one nucleotide away. TCRbeta CDR3 regions were amplified from genomic DNA using the immunoSEQ Assay, a bias-controlled multiplex PCR. As for the original processing: Nucleated cell counts per sample were estimated from amplification of reference gene primers within the assay. To quantify the absolute abundance of each unique TCRbeta CDR3 rearrangement, sequence reads were collapsed and filtered. For each sample, productive Simpson clonality was calculated by taking the square root of Simpson's diversity index across productive rearrangements. As stored in TCRdb, this immuneACCESS dataset retains in-frame rearrangements with V and J assigned. A fraction of the clones does not appear; measured against another copy, unresolved V genes explain less than half of the discrepancy, and the remainder lacks a known reason. Clone size and the V and J calls come from that table; the DNA yielded D and trimming. Here the sample has approximately 230,000 clones; around 88% occur a single time. The top ten constitute over 4% of the sample.

Deletion took 5 bases off V and 5 bases off J, with a span of 13 bases between the germline ends. CDR1 and CDR2 (LNHDA, SQIVND) derive from the germline V gene (reference sequence). From its cysteine to its phenylalanine, the CDR3 spans 14 amino acids. The retained sequence is limited to the CDR3, 42 bases, with the frame set at the first base. The data originate from a study of blood T cell repertoires in COVID-19 (TCRdb year 2020). For context, the study as a whole: Collaborator samples came from the United States, Italy and Spain and covered acute and convalescent phases of COVID-19. Samples came from the ongoing ImmuneRACE study (first 160 participants) plus 1,254 subjects from 6 global collaborators. The repertoires were released in a freely available public database intended as a resource for research on the immune response to SARS-CoV-2. Deeply sampled blood TCRbeta repertoires from subjects exposed to, actively infected with, or recovered from COVID-19 were included in the dataset. Nearly every sample came with metadata listing a de-identified subject ID, COVID-19 status, age in years and sex. HLA class I and class II types, where available, came from metadata supplied by the sample provider rather than from assay-based typing. The material from the prospective study consisted of cDNA or gDNA derived from T cells, B-cell-depleted T cells, or PBMCs.

Points the paper makes about the study in general: How much clinical and demographic metadata was included differed by source and by participant, and the metadata was provided uncurated.

Enrolling through a virtual design, the prospective study's participants ranged in age from roughly 18 to 95 years and lived across 20 to 30 United States geographic areas. Cohort assignment in the prospective study relied on participant-reported clinical history from a screening survey and a study questionnaire. For ImmuneRACE Cohort 3, a participant was defined as recovered based on two consecutive negative NP/OP PCR tests, clearance by a healthcare professional, or resolution of symptoms. Each participant in the prospective study had whole blood, serum and a nasopharyngeal or oropharyngeal swab collected by mobile phlebotomists. Over a roughly two-month period, participants in the prospective study had the option of providing additional blood draws and questionnaires. Prospective study blood samples were shipped either frozen or at room temperature before DNA extraction.

Sequenced material: PBMCs or T cells enriched from blood (not recorded which). The receptor was derived from a woman under 40 who had recovered from COVID-19. The rearrangement joined TRBV19 to TRBJ1-5; the D gene identity is not certain. This receptor has the CDR3 CASSSVSGDQPQHF. The DNA sequence reads TGTGCCAGTAGTTCCGTCTCCGGTGATCAGCCCCAGCATTTT.